Listed below are T cell receptor beta chains from one sample, sequenced in a study of tumor-infiltrating lymphocytes in localized non-small cell lung cancer. Sequenced by immunoSEQ multiplex PCR; TCRdb stores in-frame clones only, minus some. The sample yields 9,000 to 10,000 clones, about 78% seen once. Material: lung tumor tissue. Receptors originate from a human donor with non-small cell lung cancer. Both conserved end residues are part of each CDR3. D genes are given only for firm matches. Rows may omit the clone size; those that give it use once, few, many or a size class.

once	.	TRBJ1-1	TRBV5-1	TGCGCCAGCAGCTTGGCGACGGACACTGAAGCTTTCTTT	CASSLATDTEAFF
.	.	TRBJ2-7	TRBV15	TGTGCCACCAGCAGAGATAGGGACGAGCAGTACTTC	CATSRDRDEQYF
.	TRBD1	TRBJ2-7	TRBV19	TGTGCCACCCAGGGGACAGGGGGCATTATCGAGCAGTACTTC	CATQGTGGIIEQYF
once	.	TRBJ1-2	TRBV11-2	TGTGCCAGCAGCGAGGGGTACTATGGCTACACCTTC	CASSEGYYGYTF
.	.	TRBJ1-1	TRBV4-2	TGTGCCAGCAGCCAAGGGGGTAGGGACACCTTTTCTCCGAGGGAAGCTTTCTTT	CASSQGGRDTFSPREAFF
.	.	TRBJ1-1	TRBV4-1	TGCGCCAGCAGCCCCGAAGGGGGTGGGAGCACTGAAGCTTTCTTT	CASSPEGGGSTEAFF
.	.	TRBJ2-3	TRBV6-4	TGTGCCAGCAGTGACTCGGCAGGGGCTAGCACAGATACGCAGTATTTT	CASSDSAGASTDTQYF
.	.	TRBJ2-5	TRBV9	TGTGCCAGCAGCGGATCGGGGCGGGCCATGGAGACCCAGTACTTC	CASSGSGRAMETQYF
.	.	TRBJ1-5	TRBV29-1	TGCAGCGTTTTGGAGGGGGGGGGACAGCCCCAGCATTTT	CSVLEGGGQPQHF
.	.	TRBJ1-1	TRBV30	TGTGCCTGGGGACAGTTGAACACTGAAGCTTTCTTT	CAWGQLNTEAFF
.	.	TRBJ2-3	TRBV6-1	TGTGCCAGCAGTGAAAGCGGGAGCACAGATACGCAGTATTTT	CASSESGSTDTQYF
.	TRBD1	TRBJ1-5	TRBV19	TGTGCCAGTAGTATTAGTAAGGGACAGGGTAATCAGCCCCAGCATTTT	CASSISKGQGNQPQHF
.	.	TRBJ2-7	TRBV19	TGTGCCAGTAGTATGGGGGGACCCGGGTTTCTCTCCTACGAGCAGTACTTC	CASSMGGPGFLSYEQYF
.	TRBD2	TRBJ2-1	TRBV5-1	TGCGCCAGCAGCTCCGATGGTGGCGGGAGGGCCTGGAATGAGCAGTTCTTC	CASSSDGGGRAWNEQFF
.	TRBD2	TRBJ2-3	TRBV9	TGTGCCAGCACGCGGGGGGACACAGATACGCAGTATTTT	CASTRGDTDTQYF
.	TRBD2	TRBJ2-1	TRBV29-1	TGCAGCGTTGAAGGGGGAGGGAATGAGCAGTTCTTC	CSVEGGGNEQFF
.	.	TRBJ1-6	TRBV14	TGTGCCAGCAGCCAAATGGGGGGTCCAAACTATAATTCACCCCTCCACTTT	CASSQMGGPNYNSPLHF
few	.	TRBJ2-1	TRBV19	TGTGCCAGTAGTATCGGGCAGTTGAGGGGGAATGAGCAGTTCTTC	CASSIGQLRGNEQFF
.	.	TRBJ1-4	TRBV5-1	TGCGCCAGCAGCTTGGGCGGAGGACCAACTAATGAAAAACTGTTTTTT	CASSLGGGPTNEKLFF
.	TRBD1	TRBJ1-4	TRBV10-1	TGCGCCAGCTTGGGACAGGGGGCCCTATCGTTCTATGAAAAACTGTTTTTT	CASLGQGALSFYEKLFF
.	TRBD1	TRBJ1-1	TRBV5-1	TGCGCCAGCGCCGACAGGGGTGCCACTGAAGCTTTCTTT	CASADRGATEAFF